One and the same sample provided the 11 T cell receptor beta chains below, sequenced in a study of CD8+ T cells in alopecia areata. Documented treatment: oral pan-JAK inhibitor, 5-10 mg twice daily. Alopecia areata patients gave lesional scalp punch biopsies and peripheral blood samples. Sequencing relied on a cDNA template that was reverse transcribed from extracted RNA. The method was immunoSEQ multiplex PCR; TCRdb's version includes in-frame clones alone and lacks a portion of them. Of about 19,000 clones detected, just under 60% appear once; the ten largest clones hold 7.5% to 9.5%. Sequencing used skin, obtained at week 4, from a patient treated with tofacitinib. The receptors derive from a human donor with alopecia areata.

The rearrangement links TRBV4-2 to TRBJ1-3, with a weak D call TRBD1 (6 bases). The V gene's germline CDR1 is LGHNA and CDR2 YNFKEQ. V lost 0 bases to trimming and J lost 4 bases, with 16 bases between them. This CDR3 is built from 17 residues. The CDR3 DNA is TGTGCCAGCAGCCAAGAGTATGGCAGGGGTGCAGGAAACACCATATATTTT. Translating gives CASSQEYGRGAGNTIYF.

Details on this clone: The same CDR3 also results from other DNA sequences found in this sample. V usage is TRBV18 and J usage is TRBJ1-1; 7 bases match TRBD1. CDR1 and CDR2 from the germline V gene are KGHSH and LQKENI. Germline trimming cut 6 bases from V and 2 bases from J; bases unmatched to any gene: 3. This CDR3 region has 13 residues. As DNA, the CDR3 is TGTGCCAGCTCTCGACAGGGCAACACTGAAGCTTTCTTT. Translating gives CASSRQGNTEAFF.

The chain is built from TRBV5-8 and TRBJ1-1, with TRBD1 matching 11 bases. This CDR3 contains 15 residues. Germline V CDR1 and CDR2: SGHTS, YDEGEE. Trimming cost V 3 bases and J 2 bases; bases outside gene matches: 3. The chain's CDR3 is CASSYGQGANTEAFF. As DNA, the CDR3 is TGTGCCAGCAGCTATGGACAGGGGGCCAACACTGAAGCTTTCTTT.

This clone was observed a single time. At one boundary the junction diverges from the germline segment, which might be a read error. This chain links TRBV4-1 with TRBJ2-5; a weak D match, TRBD2 (6 bases). The CDR3 consists of 15 residues. Germline V CDR1 and CDR2: MGHRA, YSYEKL. As DNA, the CDR3 is TGCGCCAGCAGCCGCTCGATCGGGACTCTAGAGGCCCAGTACTTC. This encodes CASSRSIGTLEAQYF.

The CDR3, as DNA: TGCGCCAGCACTTATCTAACGGGACGCTCCTACAATGAGCAGTTCTTC. It codes for CASTYLTGRSYNEQFF. The genes are TRBV5-1 and TRBJ2-1; D tentatively reads TRBD1 or TRBD2 (5 bases each). CDR1 SGHRS and CDR2 YFSETQ come from the germline V gene. This CDR3 has 16 amino acids. Trimming cost V 6 bases and J 0 bases, with 16 bases left between them.

The chain recombines TRBV28 with TRBJ2-3; possible D gene TRBD2, 5 bases. CDR3 length equals 17 residues. The V gene lost 1 base and the J gene lost 3 bases, with 17 bases spanning the gap. The germline V gene encodes CDR1 MDHEN and CDR2 SYDVKM. The CDR3 spells CASSLFYRGLSTDTQYF. CDR3 coding DNA: TGTGCCAGCAGTTTATTTTACCGGGGATTGAGTACAGATACGCAGTATTTT.

The CDR3 loop reads CATSRDPEVGDTQYF. In nucleotides, the CDR3 is TGTGCCACCAGCAGAGACCCCGAAGTGGGAGATACGCAGTATTTT. The chain joins TRBV15 to TRBJ2-3; D unclear. CDR3 length: 15 amino acids. V shed 0 bases and J shed 5 bases, with 12 bases lying between them. Germline V gene lookup returns CDR1 LNHNV and CDR2 YYDKDF (reference sequence).

This clone was seen a few times. V and J are TRBV7-3 and TRBJ2-1, with TRBD2 identical over 11 bases. After removal of 4 bases from V and 0 bases from J, the junction contained 5 bases not matched to a gene. This CDR3 contains 17 residues. Germline V lookup: CDR1 SGHTA, CDR2 FQGTGA. The CDR3 here is CASSSTSGVSSYNEQFF. For the CDR3, the DNA is TGTGCCAGCAGCTCGACTAGCGGGGTAAGCTCCTACAATGAGCAGTTCTTC.

Comment on this clone: The junction does not match germline at one end; this may be a read error. Within the sample, other DNA sequences also encode this same CDR3. The chain joins TRBV5-4 to TRBJ2-7; D is unresolved. This CDR3 comprises 14 residues. Germline V CDR1 and CDR2: SGHNT, YYREEE (reference sequence). CDR3 DNA: TGTGCCAGCAGCCCTCGGGTAGACTCCTACGAGCAGTACTTT. Its protein product is CASSPRVDSYEQYF.

J is TRBJ1-2 and V is TRBV7-9; D is uncertain. Germline V gives CDR1 SEHNR, CDR2 FQNEAQ (reference sequence). V lost 3 bases to trimming and J lost 3 bases, with 14 bases between them. The CDR3 spans 15 residues. CDR3 region: CASSFGSLRDYGYTF. The CDR3 nucleotides read TGTGCCAGCAGCTTTGGGAGTCTGAGGGACTATGGCTACACCTTC.

The chain combines TRBV7-2 with TRBJ2-7; TRBD1 or TRBD2 may be the D gene (5 bases each). The V end lost 1 base, the J end lost 5 bases, and 15 bases lay between the germline ends. The length of the CDR3 is 15 residues. The germline V gene has CDR1 SGHTA and CDR2 FQGNSA. For the CDR3, the DNA is TGTGCCAGCAGCTTAGGGTCCTCGAGGGGCAACGAGCAGTACTTC. Its translation: CASSLGSSRGNEQYF.